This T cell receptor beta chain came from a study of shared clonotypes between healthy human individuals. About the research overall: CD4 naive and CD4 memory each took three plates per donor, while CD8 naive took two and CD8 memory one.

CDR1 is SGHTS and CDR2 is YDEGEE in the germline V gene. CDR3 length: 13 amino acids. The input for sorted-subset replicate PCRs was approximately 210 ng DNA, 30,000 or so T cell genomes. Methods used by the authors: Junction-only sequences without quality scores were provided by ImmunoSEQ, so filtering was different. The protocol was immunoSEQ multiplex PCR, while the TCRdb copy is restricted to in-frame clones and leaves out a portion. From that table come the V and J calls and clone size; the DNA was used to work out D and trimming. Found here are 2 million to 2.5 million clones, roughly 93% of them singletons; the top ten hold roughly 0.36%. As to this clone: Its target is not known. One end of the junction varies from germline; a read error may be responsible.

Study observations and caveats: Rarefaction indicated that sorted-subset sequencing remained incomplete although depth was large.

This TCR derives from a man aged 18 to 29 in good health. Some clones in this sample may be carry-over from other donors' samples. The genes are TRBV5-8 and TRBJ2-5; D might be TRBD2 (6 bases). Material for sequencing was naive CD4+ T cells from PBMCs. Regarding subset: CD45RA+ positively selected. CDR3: CASSLGREQTQYF. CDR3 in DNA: TGTGCCAGCAGTTTGGGGCGGGAACAGACCCAGTACTTC.